These 18 T cell receptor beta chains originate from one sample sequenced in a study of T-cell memory formation after mild COVID-19. Via MiXCR, TCRdb re-called the 5' RACE reads, giving one row per CDR3 protein. The sample records roughly 550,000 distinct CDR3 sequences, around 20% being singletons. Sequencing was carried out using PBMCs or a T cell subset sorted from them (not recorded which). The source of these receptors is an adult woman who had mild COVID-19 (a few samples of this study predate the infection). Cell type and time point are not known.

This clonotype showed up just a few times. The chain carries TRBV6-2 or TRBV6-3 and TRBJ1-6; no reliable D call. Germline V gene sequence: CDR1 MNHEY, CDR2 SVGEGT. With 7 bases removed from V and 9 bases from J, the gap between germline ends came to 28 bases. The CDR3 runs 18 residues. The CDR3 region is CASTPKRRVAFQISPLHF. CDR3 coding DNA: TGTGCCAGCACTCCGAAGAGACGGGTGGCCTTCCAGATTTCACCCCTCCACTTT.

Here the CDR3 reads CASSSSRDIFLSSYNSPLHF. Written as DNA, the CDR3 is TGTGCCAGCAGCTCGAGCCGGGACATATTCTTGAGCTCCTATAATTCACCCCTCCACTTT. V gene TRBV14 combines with J gene TRBJ1-6; D perhaps matches TRBD1 (6 bases). Per germline, CDR1 SGHDN and CDR2 FVKESK. This CDR3 contains 20 residues. The germline V and J ends were trimmed by 5 bases and 0 bases, with 23 bases remaining between them.

The rearrangement joins TRBV5-1 to TRBJ2-7; D is unresolved. This CDR3 is 16 amino acids long. V dropped 0 bases and J dropped 5 bases, with 18 bases sitting between them. In germline, CDR1 is SGHRS, CDR2 YFSETQ. CDR3 coding DNA: TGCGCCAGCAGCTTGGGATCCGACCGATCATGGGACGAGCAGTACTTC. Its translation: CASSLGSDRSWDEQYF.

This clonotype was picked up a small number of times. The chain links TRBV20-1 to TRBJ1-5, with D maybe TRBD1 (5 bases). CDR3 size: 15 residues. The V gene's germline CDR1 is DFQATT and CDR2 SNEGSKA (reference sequence). V lost 3 bases to trimming and J lost 5 bases, with 17 bases between them. The CDR3 nucleotides read TGCAGTGCTAGGTCGGACGGGGGGGATGATCAGCCCCAGCATTTT. Its protein product is CSARSDGGDDQPQHF.

This clonotype was seen more than once but under ten times. The gene calls are TRBV20-1 and TRBJ2-7; 11 positions match TRBD1. The CDR3 extends over 14 amino acids. Germline V lookup: CDR1 DFQATT, CDR2 SNEGSKA (reference sequence). V was pared by 4 bases and J by 3 bases, with 5 bases of the junction left unmatched. CDR3 amino acids: CSATSGTGGYEQYF. The CDR3 bases are TGCAGTGCTACATCCGGGACAGGGGGCTACGAGCAGTACTTC.

In its sample, this clonotype was seen many times. The gene calls are TRBV3-1 and TRBJ2-7; TRBD2 agrees at 7 bases. This CDR3 comprises 13 residues. Germline assignment: CDR1 LGHDT and CDR2 YNNKEL (reference sequence). The ends lost 1 base at V and 6 bases at J; junction bases unmatched: 3. In DNA form, the CDR3 reads TGTGCCAGCAGCCAAGTCGGGGGGTTCGAGCAGTACTTC. This gives the protein CASSQVGGFEQYF.

The V gene is TRBV4-2, the J gene TRBJ1-2; weak D call: TRBD1 (6 bases). The germline V gene encodes CDR1 LGHNA and CDR2 YNFKEQ. Trimming took 8 bases from V and 3 from J, leaving 25 bases between them. This CDR3 is 17 amino acids long. The CDR3 is CASSQRGWGHRDYGYTF. The CDR3 coding sequence is TGTGCCAGCTCTCAAAGAGGGTGGGGACATCGGGACTATGGCTACACCTTC.

The V gene is TRBV6-5, the J gene TRBJ2-7; 8 bases align to TRBD2. The CDR3 length is 18 residues. Germline trimming cut 5 bases from V and 4 bases from J; bases unmatched to any gene: 19. The germline CDR1 and CDR2 sequences are MNHEY and SVGAGI. CDR3 sequence: CASSRDPGGGNGPYEQYF. CDR3 in DNA: TGTGCCAGCAGTAGGGACCCGGGAGGGGGGAATGGACCTTACGAGCAGTACTTC.

The sample holds a few counts of this clonotype. The CDR3 sequence is CSAFSGSGYEQYF. Here the CDR3 DNA reads TGCAGTGCCTTTAGCGGGAGTGGTTACGAGCAGTACTTC. The V and J genes are TRBV20-1 and TRBJ2-7, with TRBD2 identical over 9 bases. J lost 4 bases, V lost 6 bases, and 7 bases had no gene match. The CDR3 spans 13 residues. Germline CDR1 is DFQATT and CDR2 is SNEGSKA (reference sequence).

This sequence joins TRBV15 and TRBJ1-5; D remains unclear. Germline V gives CDR1 LNHNV, CDR2 YYDKDF (reference sequence). Trimming stripped 5 bases from V and 0 bases from J, with 8 bases between. The CDR3 is made up of 14 amino acids. CDR3 coding DNA: TGTGCCACCAGCGGAAGTAATAGCAATCAGCCCCAGCATTTT. Translation gives CATSGSNSNQPQHF.

This clonotype occurred a few times. The chain couples TRBV25-1 to TRBJ2-2, with D possibly being TRBD2 (6 bases). CDR3 length: 14 residues. Deletions cut 4 bases from V and 7 bases from J, with 13 bases between. The germline V gene has CDR1 MGHDK and CDR2 SYGVNS. The CDR3 DNA is TGTGCCAGCAGTGCGGGACTTGAGGACGGGGAGCTGTTTTTT. It yields the protein CASSAGLEDGELFF. Using reference TRBV25-1 and TRBJ2-2 for the parts outside the CDR3, the full variable domain is EADIYQTPRYLVIGTGKKITLECSQTMGHDKMYWYQQDPGMELHLIHYSYGVNSTEKGDLSSESTVSRIRTEHFPLTLESARPSHTSQYLCASSAGLEDGELFFGEGSRLTVL.

This clonotype has only a few counts. J is TRBJ2-1 and V is TRBV4-1, with TRBD1 identical over 10 bases. The germline V gene encodes CDR1 MGHRA and CDR2 YSYEKL. Trimming removed 4 bases from V and 5 bases from J; junction bases left unmatched: 5. The CDR3 extends over 15 amino acids. The CDR3 spells CASSPGQGEDNEQFF. DNA of the CDR3: TGCGCCAGCAGCCCCGGACAGGGGGAGGACAATGAGCAGTTCTTC.

In its sample, this clonotype was seen a few times. The chain uses TRBV9 and TRBJ1-1; D is unclear. Germline assignment: CDR1 SGDLS and CDR2 YYNGEE. There are 14 residues in the CDR3. Trimming took off 0 bases at V and 4 bases at J, with 10 bases between the two ends. The CDR3 DNA reads as TGTGCCAGCAGCGTAGATCAGGCCCTCACTGAAGCTTTCTTT. Protein product: CASSVDQALTEAFF.

The J gene is TRBJ1-5, the V gene TRBV12-3 or TRBV12-4; no firm D call. Trimming removed 2 bases from V and 7 bases from J, with 6 bases in between. The CDR3 spans 12 residues. The CDR3 region has the DNA TGTGCCAGCAGTTTAAGATGGCAGCCCCAGCATTTT. This encodes CASSLRWQPQHF.

This clonotype was counted a few times. The J gene is TRBJ1-2, the V gene TRBV28; TRBD1 matches at 7 bases. The V segment lost 6 bases and the J segment 4 bases; nucleotides outside the gene matches: 8. The CDR3 has 14 residues. Germline V gene sequence: CDR1 MDHEN, CDR2 SYDVKM. CDR3 amino acids: CASRGTQGGYGYTF. The CDR3 DNA reads as TGTGCCAGCAGGGGAACCCAGGGGGGCTATGGCTACACCTTC.

CDR3 bases: TGTGCCTGGAGTAGGAGGGAAGGCACAGATACGCAGTATTTT. Translating gives CAWSRREGTDTQYF. The chain combines TRBV30 with TRBJ2-3; D is perhaps TRBD2 (6 bases). This CDR3 contains 14 residues. Germline CDR1 and CDR2: GTSNPN and SVGIG (reference sequence). V was cut by 2 bases and J by 1 base, with 10 bases left in between.

This clonotype has at least ten counts. The V gene is TRBV19, the J gene TRBJ2-1, with D tentatively TRBD1 or TRBD2 (5 bases each). V shed 3 bases and J shed 4 bases, with 10 bases lying between them. The CDR3 is 14 residues long. CDR1 LNHDA and CDR2 SQIVND come from the germline V gene (reference sequence). CDR3 DNA sequence: TGTGCCAGTAGTATTGGGGGAGATTACAATGAGCAGTTCTTC. Translation gives CASSIGGDYNEQFF.

This clonotype was detected a few times. The chain joins TRBV18 to TRBJ1-2; a weak D match, TRBD1 (6 bases). The CDR3 covers 16 residues. V was clipped by 3 bases and J by 0 bases, with 14 bases between them. The germline CDR1 and CDR2 sequences are KGHSH and LQKENI. The DNA of the CDR3 is TGTGCCAGCTCACCTGCGACAGGCAGACCTAACTATGGCTACACCTTC. Its translation: CASSPATGRPNYGYTF.